Following are 27 T cell receptor beta chains from one sample sequenced in a study of shared clonotypes between healthy human individuals. Clones were sequenced by immunoSEQ multiplex PCR, and TCRdb holds only the in-frame ones, with some missing. The profile covers over a million clones, with about 96% appearing a single time and more than 0.9% taken by the ten largest. Sequences were obtained from naive CD4+ T cells sorted from blood. As for subset: CD45RA+ positively selected. These receptors all come from a man aged 25-45 years in good health.

The genes are TRBV6-1 and TRBJ1-5, with 7 bases that match TRBD1. CDR1 and CDR2 (germline): MNHNS, SASEGT. This CDR3 contains 15 residues. The junction had 9 bases not matched to a gene; V was cut back by 4 bases and J by 6 bases. The CDR3: CASSAGTASGQPQHF. In DNA, the CDR3 is TGTGCCAGCAGTGCCGGGACAGCCTCGGGTCAGCCCCAGCATTTT.

About this clone itself: The same CDR3 can be traced to other DNA sequences in this sample. This chain connects TRBV29-1 to TRBJ2-5; a weak D match, TRBD2 (6 bases). Germline CDR1 SQVTM, CDR2 ANQGSEA. The CDR3 covers 13 residues. The V end was cut by 3 bases, the J end by 4 bases, with 12 bases between. The CDR3: CSVEYGSGETQYF. CDR3 sequence (DNA): TGCAGCGTTGAGTACGGGAGCGGAGAGACCCAGTACTTC.

The CDR3 region is CASSRGLAANEQFF. CDR3 in DNA: TGTGCCAGCTCACGAGGCCTAGCGGCTAATGAGCAGTTCTTC. V gene TRBV18 combines with J gene TRBJ2-1, with TRBD2 matching over 7 bases. V dropped 4 bases and J dropped 7; count of bases not matched to a gene: 7. Germline V gives CDR1 KGHSH, CDR2 LQKENI. There are 14 residues in the CDR3.

V usage is TRBV7-2 and J usage is TRBJ1-4, with D tentatively TRBD1 (6 bases). This CDR3 contains 13 residues. Germline V lookup: CDR1 SGHTA, CDR2 FQGNSA. Deletions cut 5 bases from V and 12 bases from J, with 16 bases between. CDR3 in amino acids: CASSPGGRAELFF. CDR3 in DNA: TGTGCCAGCAGCCCCGGGGGGCGGGCCGAACTGTTTTTT.

The V and J genes are TRBV7-6 and TRBJ2-7; 15 bases map to TRBD2. This CDR3 spans 15 amino acids. With 1 base clipped from V and 5 bases from J, the junction kept 0 bases outside the gene matches. Germline CDR1 and CDR2: SGHVS and FNYEAQ. CDR3 sequence: CASSLGTSGRDEQYF. CDR3 in DNA: TGTGCCAGCAGCTTAGGGACTAGCGGGAGGGACGAGCAGTACTTC.

V usage is TRBV27 and J usage is TRBJ2-7; D is undetermined. The CDR3 extends over 14 amino acids. Trimming took 5 bases from V and 5 from J, leaving 16 bases between them. Germline CDR1 and CDR2: MNHEY and SMNVEV (reference sequence). The CDR3 here is CASSDNPEWHEQYF. The CDR3 coding sequence is TGTGCCAGCAGTGATAACCCCGAGTGGCACGAGCAGTACTTC.

CDR3 residues: CASSQTGRGGELFF. CDR3 nucleotide sequence: TGCGCCAGCAGTCAGACAGGGAGGGGCGGGGAGCTGTTTTTT. The V and J genes are TRBV10-2 and TRBJ2-2; D is tentatively TRBD1 or TRBD2 (7 bases each). CDR1 is WSHSY and CDR2 is SAAADI in the germline V gene. The V end was cut by 5 bases, the J end by 7 bases, with 14 bases between. The CDR3 sequence is 14 residues long.

The chain has TRBV28 and TRBJ2-1; TRBD2 might be the D (5 bases). The V gene's germline CDR1 is MDHEN and CDR2 SYDVKM. With 7 bases removed from V and 10 bases from J, the gap between germline ends came to 20 bases. The CDR3 contains 14 residues. The CDR3 DNA sequence: TGTGCCAGCACCTCGGACTCTAAACCTAGAGAGCAGTTCTTC. Translating gives CASTSDSKPREQFF.

The chain recombines TRBV28 with TRBJ2-4; no firm D call. The V gene lost 6 bases and the J gene lost 2 bases, with 5 bases spanning the gap. Germline V gives CDR1 MDHEN, CDR2 SYDVKM. The CDR3 extends over 12 amino acids. CDR3 protein: CASSWTKNIQYF. The CDR3 DNA reads TGTGCCAGCAGCTGGACCAAAAACATTCAGTACTTC.

V is TRBV2 and J is TRBJ2-5, with TRBD1 matching 9 bases. CDR3 size: 18 residues. CDR1 SNHLY and CDR2 FYNNEI come from the germline V gene. The V and J ends lost 4 bases and 3 bases, in that order; junction bases with no gene match: 15. The CDR3 sequence is CASSADLTVQGAEETQYF. CDR3 DNA sequence: TGTGCCAGCAGTGCAGACTTGACAGTACAGGGGGCAGAAGAGACCCAGTACTTC. Variable domain in full (rest from reference TRBV2 and TRBJ2-5): EPEVTQTPSHQVTQMGQEVILRCVPISNHLYFYWYRQILGQKVEFLVSFYNNEISEKSEIFDDQFSVERPDGSNFTLKIRSTKLEDSAMYFCASSADLTVQGAEETQYFGPGTRLLVL.

V and J are TRBV27 and TRBJ2-5, with TRBD2 matching over 10 bases. V lost 5 bases, J lost 5 bases, and 14 bases stayed unmatched. Germline loops: CDR1 MNHEY, CDR2 SMNVEV (reference sequence). The CDR3 has 17 residues. The CDR3 is CASSPRSILAGVETQYF. In DNA, the CDR3 is TGTGCCAGCAGTCCCCGTTCTATCCTAGCGGGAGTTGAGACCCAGTACTTC.

This sequence joins TRBV19 and TRBJ2-7; D not resolved. This CDR3 spans 16 amino acids. The ends were cut back, 3 bases at V and 6 bases at J, with 21 bases in the middle. Germline lookup yields CDR1 LNHDA and CDR2 SQIVND (reference sequence). CDR3 DNA: TGTGCCAGTAGTATTATCGCGAGCAGGCAGCTGGGCGAGCAGTACTTC. Residues: CASSIIASRQLGEQYF.

The chain couples TRBV2 to TRBJ2-7; a possible D gene is TRBD1 (5 bases). The CDR3 covers 14 residues. With 2 bases removed from V and 5 bases from J, the gap between germline ends came to 13 bases. CDR1 is SNHLY, CDR2 FYNNEI, per germline. The CDR3 DNA reads TGTGCCAGCAGTGAAATAGGACACCTCGACGAGCAGTACTTC. Translating gives CASSEIGHLDEQYF.

The rearrangement uses TRBV28 and TRBJ2-7, with TRBD2 matching 8 bases. V was clipped by 5 bases and J by 2 bases; unmatched bases: 26. The CDR3 runs 21 residues. Germline V CDR1 and CDR2: MDHEN, SYDVKM. The CDR3 bases are TGTGCCAGCAGTCTGACTTATATCTCTGGTTTAGGAAGCGGGAGCCCCTACGAGCAGTACTTC. Encoded protein: CASSLTYISGLGSGSPYEQYF.

This rearrangement joins TRBV2 to TRBJ2-1; D is uncertain. Germline V lookup: CDR1 SNHLY, CDR2 FYNNEI. The CDR3 is 17 residues long. V was trimmed by 1 base and J by 5 bases, leaving 18 bases between them. The chain's CDR3 is CASSEGALVGLDNEQFF. The CDR3 DNA follows: TGTGCCAGCAGTGAAGGGGCTCTAGTTGGTTTGGACAATGAGCAGTTCTTC.

To note about this clone: Other DNA variants within this sample encode the same CDR3. This chain joins TRBV4-3 and TRBJ2-1; D is unclear. Trimming cost V 3 bases and J 0 bases, with 9 bases left between them. The CDR3 extends over 15 amino acids. The germline V gene has CDR1 LGHNA and CDR2 YSLEER. The CDR3 DNA reads TGCGCCAGCAGCCAGGCTCTGAGCTCCTACAATGAGCAGTTCTTC. The encoded protein is CASSQALSSYNEQFF.

The chain recombines TRBV27 with TRBJ2-3; the match to TRBD2 covers 8 bases. The CDR3 consists of 16 residues. Germline V gene sequence: CDR1 MNHEY, CDR2 SMNVEV (reference sequence). V gave up 5 bases and J gave up 5 bases; unmatched junction bases: 12. The DNA for the CDR3 is TGTGCCAGCAGTCCCCTCGGGAGGGATTCGAGAGATACGCAGTATTTT. Protein sequence: CASSPLGRDSRDTQYF.

This clone was seen a single time. J is TRBJ1-2 and V is TRBV2; D not certain. CDR1 SNHLY and CDR2 FYNNEI come from the germline V gene. The CDR3 loop spans 13 amino acids. V was trimmed by 2 bases and J by 5 bases, leaving 9 bases between them. The CDR3 spells CASSEKQGYGYTF. CDR3 coding DNA: TGTGCCAGCAGTGAAAAACAAGGGTATGGCTACACCTTC.

The chain has TRBV11-1 and TRBJ2-1, with D possibly being TRBD2 (5 bases). The CDR3 spans 13 residues. Germline CDR1 SGHAT, CDR2 FQDESV (reference sequence). The V end was cut by 2 bases, the J end by 8 bases, with 10 bases between. CDR3 sequence (DNA): TGTGCCAGCAGCTTAAACGCCGGGGATGAGCAGTTCTTC. Residues: CASSLNAGDEQFF.

This clone appeared once. This chain links TRBV28 with TRBJ1-1; D possibly corresponds to TRBD1 (6 bases). Trimming left V 10 bases short and J 5 bases short, with 14 bases between. This CDR3 has 12 amino acids. Germline lookup yields CDR1 MDHEN and CDR2 SYDVKM. The CDR3 sequence: CATSGVGTEAFF. The DNA for the CDR3 is TGTGCCACCTCAGGGGTTGGGACTGAAGCTTTCTTT.

Remarks on this clone: Other DNA sequences of this sample code for an identical CDR3. This chain links TRBV2 with TRBJ1-1; perhaps TRBD1 as D (6 bases). Trimming removed 6 bases from V and 0 bases from J, with 8 bases in between. Germline-derived CDR1 and CDR2 are SNHLY and FYNNEI. The length of the CDR3 is 13 residues. For the CDR3, the DNA is TGTGCCAGCAGACGGGACATGAACACTGAAGCTTTCTTT. Protein: CASRRDMNTEAFF.

Worth noting for this clone: Other DNA sequences of this sample code for an identical CDR3. J is TRBJ1-2 and V is TRBV6-5; D unresolved. This CDR3 contains 15 residues. V was shortened by 3 bases and J by 0 bases, with 11 bases between the two germline ends. CDR1 MNHEY and CDR2 SVGAGI come from the germline V gene. The CDR3 sequence: CASSYSGGSNYGYTF. The CDR3 DNA follows: TGTGCCAGCAGTTATTCGGGCGGATCTAACTATGGCTACACCTTC.

This chain joins TRBV5-6 and TRBJ1-6; D not certain. Germline V gives CDR1 SGHDT, CDR2 YYEEEE. There are 14 residues in the CDR3. Trimming took 0 bases from V and 8 from J, leaving 9 bases between them. CDR3: CASSLEGSDSPLHF. DNA for the CDR3: TGTGCCAGCAGCTTGGAGGGTAGCGATTCACCCCTCCACTTT.

The CDR3: CASSPLFVPPPGHQSYEQYF. Written as DNA, the CDR3 is TGTGCCAGCTCACCACTTTTTGTCCCCCCACCGGGACACCAATCCTACGAGCAGTACTTC. This chain uses TRBV18 with TRBJ2-7; a possible D gene is TRBD1 (6 bases). This CDR3 is 20 amino acids long. CDR1 KGHSH and CDR2 LQKENI come from the germline V gene. The ends were cut back, 1 base at V and 1 base at J, with 26 bases in the middle.

The rearrangement joins TRBV5-1 to TRBJ2-1; TRBD1 or TRBD2 may be the D gene (5 bases each). V lost 4 bases and J 1 base, leaving 15 bases between the germline ends. Germline V gene data show CDR1 as SGHRS and CDR2 as YFSETQ. The CDR3 loop spans 16 amino acids. The DNA of the CDR3 is TGCGCCAGCAGCCCCCGGGGCCCCCTTTCCTACAATGAGCAGTTCTTC. It translates to CASSPRGPLSYNEQFF.

This chain links TRBV5-4 with TRBJ2-3, with 9 bases lining up with TRBD2. The V gene's germline CDR1 is SGHNT and CDR2 YYREEE (reference sequence). With V trimmed by 4 bases and J by 5 bases, 8 bases remained unmatched. This CDR3 has 15 amino acids. CDR3 loop: CASSPRSSGRDTQYF. CDR3 DNA sequence: TGTGCCAGCAGCCCTAGGAGTAGCGGGAGAGATACGCAGTATTTT.

The rearrangement joins TRBV6-7 to TRBJ2-2, with 7 bases matching TRBD1. TRBV6-7 belongs to the ORF category, with a function that is uncertain. The V gene end was trimmed by 6 bases and the J gene end by 1 base; junction bases not matched to a gene: 2. There are 14 residues in the CDR3. The CDR3 coding sequence is TGTGCCAGCAGCAGACAGGGGAACACCGGGGAGCTGTTTTTT. It specifies CASSRQGNTGELFF.